This T cell receptor (beta chain) appears in the sequencing data of a study of tumor-infiltrating lymphocytes in primary liver carcinoma. The wider study: Sample counts of productive TCRbeta reads spanned roughly 3.65 to 7.13 million; these counts were similar across tissue types. Whole-study results and caveats: Top-250-clone fractions were significantly higher in tumors than in blood (p = 0.039).

Comment on this clonotype: The antigen is not known. The CDR3 ends on some other residue instead of the conserved phenylalanine or tryptophan, so this is likely a read error.

The germline gives CDR1 SGHAT, CDR2 FQNNGV. The CDR3 length is 13 residues. Total RNA (around 0.45 ug) served as template for TCR beta cDNA synthesis primed by a constant-region primer. The TCR beta library was amplified through three nested multiplex PCR rounds in a modified ARM-PCR procedure. Both of the initial two PCR rounds ran for nine to ten cycles and employed TRBV1-TRBV30 forward primers alongside a C-beta reverse primer. TCRdb re-called the multiplex PCR reads with MiXCR, one entry per CDR3 protein. Of almost 55,000 distinct CDR3 sequences in the sample, about 80% are singletons; the top ten hold less than 30%. It was from about 20-30 mg of unsorted bulk tissue that RNA and DNA were co-extracted. Five separate regions were sampled from each tumor.

The J gene is TRBJ2-3, the V gene TRBV11-2; D is unclear. Sequenced sample: liver tumor tissue from sampling region 2. The subset was: tumor region T2, inferior pole. The TCR sequence derives from a man in his forties or fifties with primary liver carcinoma and hepatitis B virus infection. The CDR3 spells CASSPLVDDTQYL. In DNA, the CDR3 is TGTGCGAGCAGCCCGCTAGTAGACGATACGCAGTATCTT.